A single sample is the source of the 19 T cell receptor beta chains below, sequenced in a study of blood T cell repertoires in COVID-19. Only in-frame clones appear in the TCRdb table, and some are missing; sequencing was by immunoSEQ multiplex PCR. The sample yields under 30,000 clones, 89% seen once. The sequenced sample was peripheral blood. The source of these receptors is a human donor in a cohort sampled during active COVID-19.

The V and J genes are TRBV28 and TRBJ1-2; 12 bases line up with TRBD1. Germline V gives CDR1 MDHEN, CDR2 SYDVKM. There are 15 residues in the CDR3. V dropped 5 bases and J dropped 7; count of bases not matched to a gene: 8. Here the CDR3 reads CASSGGTGGVGGYTF. CDR3 in DNA: TGTGCCAGCAGTGGCGGGACAGGGGGCGTCGGTGGCTACACCTTC.

The rearrangement uses TRBV4-3 and TRBJ2-1, with TRBD1 identical over 10 bases. Trimming removed 1 base from V and 4 bases from J; junction bases left unmatched: 1. This CDR3 has 15 residues. Germline V gene sequence: CDR1 LGHNA, CDR2 YSLEER. The CDR3 reads CASSQGQGAYNEQFF. DNA of the CDR3: TGCGCCAGCAGCCAAGGACAGGGGGCTTACAATGAGCAGTTCTTC.

The V and J genes are TRBV5-1 and TRBJ2-2; TRBD1 might be the D (5 bases). The CDR3 runs to 14 residues. Trimming stripped 5 bases from V and 5 bases from J, with 13 bases between. Germline CDR1 reads SGHRS; CDR2 reads YFSETQ. The CDR3 loop is CASSQGLITGELFF. The DNA of the CDR3 is TGCGCCAGCAGTCAGGGCCTCATTACCGGGGAGCTGTTTTTT.

The V and J genes are TRBV19 and TRBJ1-6; perhaps TRBD1 as D (5 bases). The germline gives CDR1 LNHDA, CDR2 SQIVND (reference sequence). The CDR3 runs to 12 residues. The V end lost 9 bases, the J end lost 9 bases, and 12 bases lay between the germline ends. The CDR3 is CASGQSSSPLHF. Here the CDR3 DNA reads TGTGCCAGCGGACAAAGCAGTTCACCCCTCCACTTT.

This chain connects TRBV20-1 to TRBJ2-1; 7 bases are a match to TRBD1. This CDR3 has 11 residues. Trimming at V came to 4 bases and at J to 11 bases, leaving 5 bases not matched to a gene. CDR1 and CDR2 (germline): DFQATT, SNEGSKA (reference sequence). The CDR3 region has the DNA TGCAGTGCTACTACAGGGGAGCAGCAGTTCTTC. This gives the protein CSATTGEQQFF.

The chain uses TRBV6-2 or TRBV6-3 and TRBJ2-2, with 11 bases aligning to TRBD2. Trimming removed 6 bases from V and 6 bases from J; junction bases left unmatched: 3. Germline V gives CDR1 MNHEY, CDR2 SVGEGT. This CDR3 is built from 14 residues. The CDR3 loop is CASSLAGGSGELFF. CDR3 sequence (DNA): TGTGCCAGCAGCCTAGCGGGGGGATCCGGGGAGCTGTTTTTT.

The chain links TRBV13 to TRBJ1-2; 9 bases line up with TRBD1. The J segment lost 3 bases and the V segment lost 7 bases, leaving 9 bases of the junction unmatched. The CDR3 contains 15 residues. Germline CDR1 PRHDT, CDR2 FYEKMQ (reference sequence). CDR3 amino acids: CASTPGTGRHYGYTF. The CDR3 nucleotides are TGTGCCAGCACCCCTGGGACAGGGCGTCACTATGGCTACACCTTC.

This clone has more than one count but fewer than ten. The CDR3 sequence is CASSLGALGHVYEQYF. CDR3 bases: TGTGCCAGCAGCTTAGGGGCGCTGGGACATGTTTACGAGCAGTACTTC. V is TRBV7-9 and J is TRBJ2-7; perhaps TRBD1 as D (6 bases). V was cut by 1 base and J by 4 bases, with 17 bases left in between. Per the germline V gene, CDR1 is SEHNR and CDR2 is FQNEAQ (reference sequence). This CDR3 has 16 residues.

CDR3 sequence: CASSAGGSYNEQFF. CDR3 DNA: TGTGCCAGCAGTGCAGGGGGCTCCTACAATGAGCAGTTCTTC. V usage is TRBV2 and J usage is TRBJ2-1, with TRBD1 identical over 7 bases. Unmatched junction bases numbered 0, after V lost 4 bases and J lost 0 bases. This CDR3 comprises 14 residues. Germline loops: CDR1 SNHLY, CDR2 FYNNEI.

This chain links TRBV11-2 with TRBJ1-4, with a weak D call TRBD1 (6 bases). V shed 4 bases and J shed 0 bases, with 12 bases lying between them. This CDR3 has 16 residues. Germline V gene lookup returns CDR1 SGHAT and CDR2 FQNNGV. As DNA, the CDR3 is TGTGCCAGCAGCTCTTATACAGGGCCAACTAATGAAAAACTGTTTTTT. Its protein is CASSSYTGPTNEKLFF.

Only one count was recorded for this clone. The rearrangement uses TRBV5-8 and TRBJ1-1; TRBD1 matches 7 bases. The germline gives CDR1 SGHTS, CDR2 YDEGEE. V was pared by 0 bases and J by 1 base, with 3 bases of the junction left unmatched. This CDR3 is built from 15 residues. CDR3 sequence (DNA): TGTGCCAGCAGCTTGGTAGGGGGCACGAACACTGAAGCTTTCTTT. As protein: CASSLVGGTNTEAFF.

The chain is built from TRBV27 and TRBJ2-7, with D tentatively TRBD2 (6 bases). Germline assignment: CDR1 MNHEY and CDR2 SMNVEV (reference sequence). The V end lost 2 bases, the J end lost 2 bases, and 16 bases lay between the germline ends. This CDR3 region has 16 residues. The DNA of the CDR3 is TGTGCCAGCAGTTTAAGGGGTGGAGGGTCTACCTACGAGCAGTACTTC. Translation gives CASSLRGGGSTYEQYF.

The chain employs TRBV7-9 and TRBJ1-5, with TRBD1 identical over 9 bases. V was pared by 4 bases and J by 2 bases, with 9 bases of the junction left unmatched. CDR1 and CDR2 from the germline V gene are SEHNR and FQNEAQ (reference sequence). CDR3 size: 17 residues. CDR3: CASSSWTGVGGNQPQHF. The CDR3 coding sequence is TGTGCCAGCAGCTCTTGGACAGGGGTTGGTGGCAATCAGCCCCAGCATTTT.

The chain employs TRBV6-5 and TRBJ2-3; tentative D call: TRBD1 (6 bases). Germline CDR1 is MNHEY and CDR2 is SVGAGI. This CDR3 spans 15 amino acids. Trimming took off 0 bases at V and 2 bases at J, with 9 bases between the two ends. This CDR3 reads CASSYSTGATDTQYF. The DNA of the CDR3 is TGTGCCAGCAGTTACTCGACAGGAGCCACAGATACGCAGTATTTT.

V is TRBV7-9 and J is TRBJ2-1; D is ambiguous. The CDR3 is 13 amino acids. The V end was cut by 5 bases, the J end by 9 bases, with 14 bases between. CDR1 and CDR2 from the germline V gene are SEHNR and FQNEAQ (reference sequence). The CDR3 region has the DNA TGTGCCAGCAGCCCACCTATCGGGTCTGAGCAGTTCTTC. It yields the protein CASSPPIGSEQFF. Variable domain in full (rest from reference TRBV7-9 and TRBJ2-1): DTGVSQNPRHKITKRGQNVTFRCDPISEHNRLYWYRQTLGQGPEFLTYFQNEAQLEKSRLLSDRFSAERPKGSFSTLEIQRTEQGDSAMYLCASSPPIGSEQFFGPGTRLTVL.

The chain joins TRBV5-1 to TRBJ1-1, with TRBD1 matching 7 bases. The CDR3 consists of 16 residues. V gave up 0 bases and J gave up 4 bases; unmatched junction bases: 9. The germline CDR1 and CDR2 sequences are SGHRS and YFSETQ. The CDR3 DNA sequence: TGCGCCAGCAGCTTGGGGCAGGGGGGAGATTTCACTGAAGCTTTCTTT. Translated: CASSLGQGGDFTEAFF.

The chain links TRBV7-9 to TRBJ2-7, with 8 bases identical to TRBD2. The germline CDR1 and CDR2 sequences are SEHNR and FQNEAQ (reference sequence). The ends lost 6 bases at V and 0 bases at J; junction bases unmatched: 7. The CDR3 is 15 amino acids. The CDR3: CASRQTSGSSYEQYF. The CDR3 coding sequence is TGTGCCAGCAGGCAAACTAGCGGTAGCTCCTACGAGCAGTACTTC.

J is TRBJ1-2 and V is TRBV19, with a possible D match to TRBD1 (5 bases). The CDR3 is made up of 14 amino acids. Trimming took 9 bases from V and 2 from J, leaving 16 bases between them. Germline CDR1 reads LNHDA; CDR2 reads SQIVND (reference sequence). The CDR3 sequence is CASWGRAGNYGYTF. The CDR3 coding sequence is TGTGCCAGCTGGGGCAGGGCCGGGAACTATGGCTACACCTTC.

V gene TRBV19 combines with J gene TRBJ2-1; 11 bases match TRBD2. With 7 bases clipped from V and 4 bases from J, the junction kept 6 bases outside the gene matches. The CDR3 runs to 15 residues. Germline CDR1 is LNHDA and CDR2 is SQIVND (reference sequence). Here the CDR3 DNA reads TGTGCCAGTAAAGGGCTAGCGGGGGGTTACAATGAGCAGTTCTTC. Translating it yields CASKGLAGGYNEQFF.